One sample yielded the 27 T cell receptor beta chains listed below, sequenced in a study of cytomegalovirus exposure and HLA in healthy donors. 13 Jbeta primers and 60 Vbeta primers were used for the PCR. Assay used: immunoSEQ multiplex PCR; TCRdb lists only in-frame clones, some missing. Its listing shows approximately 80,000 clones. The sample taken for sequencing was PBMCs. The receptors shown here come from a young woman in good health and CMV-seronegative.

This chain connects TRBV18 to TRBJ1-2, with 10 bases matching TRBD1. V gave up 3 bases and J gave up 0 bases; unmatched junction bases: 10. There are 18 residues in the CDR3. Germline V CDR1 and CDR2: KGHSH, LQKENI. The DNA for the CDR3 is TGTGCCAGCTCACCCTCAGGTTGGGGACAGGGGACTAACTATGGCTACACCTTC. Protein: CASSPSGWGQGTNYGYTF.

The chain combines TRBV18 with TRBJ1-1, with unresolved D. Germline V gene sequence: CDR1 KGHSH, CDR2 LQKENI. V lost 8 bases and J lost 1, with 8 bases in between. The CDR3 extends over 12 amino acids. The CDR3 here is CASKTRNTEAFF. The DNA of the CDR3 is TGTGCCAGCAAAACGAGGAACACTGAAGCTTTCTTT. The variable domain in full, completed from reference TRBV18 and TRBJ1-1, reads NAGVMQNPRHLVRRRGQEARLRCSPMKGHSHVYWYRQLPEEGLKFMVYLQKENIIDESGMPKERFSAEFPKEGPSILRIQQVVRGDSAAYFCASKTRNTEAFFGQGTRLTVV.

V usage is TRBV20-1 and J usage is TRBJ1-1; the match to TRBD1 covers 8 bases. CDR1 and CDR2 from the germline V gene are DFQATT and SNEGSKA (reference sequence). V lost 4 bases and J lost 9; bases outside the gene matches: 4. The CDR3 runs 11 residues. CDR3 DNA: TGCAGTGCTACCGGGACAGGTAAAGCTTTCTTT. Translated, it gives CSATGTGKAFF.

The chain joins TRBV6-1 to TRBJ1-5; the D is unclear. The CDR3 has 13 amino acids. Per germline, CDR1 MNHNS and CDR2 SASEGT. Deletions cut 6 bases from V and 5 bases from J, with 11 bases between. CDR3 coding DNA: TGTGCCAGCAGCCTCGGTACGGATCAGCCCCAGCATTTT. It encodes CASSLGTDQPQHF.

The V gene is TRBV10-3, the J gene TRBJ1-1; D is unclear. Trimming left V 4 bases short and J 2 bases short, with 11 bases between. Germline lookup yields CDR1 ENHRY and CDR2 SYGVKD. The CDR3 is 14 residues long. DNA for the CDR3: TGTGCCATCAGTGTTAGCCAAGAAAACACTGAAGCTTTCTTT. Residues: CAISVSQENTEAFF.

The chain recombines TRBV5-4 with TRBJ2-7; 7 bases agree with TRBD2. Per germline, CDR1 SGHNT and CDR2 YYREEE (reference sequence). V trimming: 2 bases; J trimming: 6 bases; junction bases outside the gene matches: 2. The CDR3 has 12 residues. The CDR3 nucleotides read TGTGCCAGCAGCTTAGCGGGGTTCGAGCAGTACTTC. Its translation is CASSLAGFEQYF.

The chain joins TRBV2 to TRBJ1-6; 7 bases match TRBD1. CDR3 length equals 16 residues. The V segment lost 6 bases and the J segment 10 bases; nucleotides outside the gene matches: 15. Germline V gives CDR1 SNHLY, CDR2 FYNNEI. As DNA, the CDR3 is TGTGCCAGCAGAGAGACAGGGAGCCTCCGGGGGTCACCCCTCCACTTT. Amino acids: CASRETGSLRGSPLHF.

The chain links TRBV5-1 to TRBJ2-3, with unresolved D. Per germline, CDR1 SGHRS and CDR2 YFSETQ. The CDR3 loop spans 14 amino acids. The V end lost 2 bases, the J end lost 0 bases, and 7 bases lay between the germline ends. The CDR3 spells CASSFSYSTDTQYF. The CDR3 nucleotides are TGCGCCAGCAGCTTTAGTTACAGCACAGATACGCAGTATTTT.

The V call is TRBV6-6, the J call TRBJ1-5; a possible D gene is TRBD1 (5 bases). In germline, CDR1 is MNHNY, CDR2 SVGAGI (reference sequence). The V end was cut by 7 bases, the J end by 7 bases, with 11 bases between. The CDR3 totals 12 residues. This CDR3 is CASNGRGQPQHF. As DNA, the CDR3 is TGTGCCAGCAACGGTCGGGGGCAGCCCCAGCATTTT.

J is TRBJ1-2 and V is TRBV2, with 9 bases fitting TRBD1. Trimming cost V 9 bases and J 2 bases; bases outside gene matches: 25. The CDR3 is 20 amino acids. Germline V gives CDR1 SNHLY, CDR2 FYNNEI. In DNA form, the CDR3 reads TGTGCCAGGATTACGCGGGCAGCCGGGACAGGGATAAGTCCGAACTATGGCTACACCTTC. It yields the protein CARITRAAGTGISPNYGYTF.

The rearrangement links TRBV4-1 to TRBJ2-5; D perhaps matches TRBD2 (6 bases). Between the trimmed V and J ends, which lost 0 bases and 4 bases, there was a span of 15 bases. Germline V gene data show CDR1 as MGHRA and CDR2 as YSYEKL. CDR3 length: 16 residues. CDR3 loop: CASSQDGGSRAETQYF. The DNA for the CDR3 is TGCGCCAGCAGCCAAGATGGGGGGTCCAGGGCAGAGACCCAGTACTTC.

J is TRBJ2-3 and V is TRBV5-4; possible D gene TRBD1, 5 bases. The CDR3 covers 12 residues. V lost 9 bases to trimming and J lost 1 base, with 9 bases between them. Germline V gives CDR1 SGHNT, CDR2 YYREEE (reference sequence). The DNA of the CDR3 is TGTGCCATACAACAGGGCACAGATACGCAGTATTTT. Amino acid sequence: CAIQQGTDTQYF.

The chain joins TRBV13 to TRBJ2-2, with D possibly being TRBD2 (6 bases). Germline-derived CDR1 and CDR2 are PRHDT and FYEKMQ (reference sequence). Trimming took 4 bases from V and 8 from J, leaving 14 bases between them. The CDR3 totals 14 residues. CDR3 loop: CASSSRDSRGELFF. The CDR3, as DNA: TGTGCCAGCAGCTCTCGGGACTCTAGGGGGGAGCTGTTTTTT.

V is TRBV7-9 and J is TRBJ2-7; maybe TRBD2 (5 bases). Between the trimmed V and J ends, which lost 3 bases and 6 bases, there was a span of 18 bases. In germline, CDR1 is SEHNR, CDR2 FQNEAQ (reference sequence). The CDR3 length is 15 residues. CDR3 DNA sequence: TGTGCCAGCAGCTTTGGGGAGTCACCCAATCGCGAGCAGTACTTC. It translates to CASSFGESPNREQYF.

This rearrangement joins TRBV7-8 to TRBJ2-1, with 15 positions matching TRBD2. After removal of 1 base from V and 4 bases from J, the junction contained 8 bases not matched to a gene. Germline V gene data show CDR1 as SGHVS and CDR2 as FQNEAQ. The CDR3 extends over 19 amino acids. The CDR3 region is CASSLGQGLAGGTYNEQFF. The DNA for the CDR3 is TGTGCCAGCAGCTTAGGTCAAGGACTAGCGGGGGGGACATACAATGAGCAGTTCTTC.

V usage is TRBV18 and J usage is TRBJ1-1; TRBD1 is a possible D gene (6 bases). Germline V gives CDR1 KGHSH, CDR2 LQKENI. The CDR3 spans 14 residues. V lost 2 bases, J lost 7 bases, and 14 bases lay in between. The CDR3 sequence is CASSPSMARGEAFF. In DNA form, the CDR3 reads TGTGCCAGCTCACCATCTATGGCCAGGGGTGAAGCTTTCTTT.

This chain uses TRBV6-1 with TRBJ2-2, with D possibly being TRBD2 (6 bases). The ends were cut back, 4 bases at V and 1 base at J, with 13 bases in the middle. This CDR3 is 16 amino acids long. CDR1 and CDR2 (germline): MNHNS, SASEGT. CDR3 coding DNA: TGTGCCAGCAGTGTGGTGGGGGGATGGAACACCGGGGAGCTGTTTTTT. The encoded protein is CASSVVGGWNTGELFF.

The chain has TRBV6-1 and TRBJ1-2; D may be TRBD1 (5 bases). V dropped 4 bases and J dropped 8 bases, with 17 bases sitting between them. Germline CDR1 MNHNS, CDR2 SASEGT. This CDR3 contains 14 residues. The CDR3 DNA follows: TGTGCCAGCAGTGGGGGACTCCCCGGAACGGGCTACACCTTC. It yields the protein CASSGGLPGTGYTF.

The chain combines TRBV20-1 with TRBJ2-1; TRBD2 matches 9 bases. CDR3 length equals 11 residues. Per germline, CDR1 DFQATT and CDR2 SNEGSKA (reference sequence). J lost 12 bases, V lost 8 bases, and 8 bases had no gene match. The CDR3 region is CSYFSGRRQFF. In DNA form, the CDR3 reads TGCAGTTACTTTAGCGGGAGAAGGCAGTTCTTC.

V and J are TRBV29-1 and TRBJ1-3; D is undetermined. V dropped 6 bases and J dropped 0 bases, with 6 bases sitting between them. Germline V gene sequence: CDR1 SQVTM, CDR2 ANQGSEA. The CDR3 length is 12 residues. The DNA for the CDR3 is TGCAGCGTGCGGAGCTCTGGAAACACCATATATTTT. Amino acid sequence: CSVRSSGNTIYF.

This rearrangement joins TRBV9 to TRBJ2-3; D is undetermined. Trimming removed 3 bases from V and 4 bases from J, with 15 bases in between. CDR1 is SGDLS, CDR2 YYNGEE, per germline. The CDR3 spans 15 residues. The CDR3 DNA is TGTGCCAGCAGCGCCGCCCAGCCCGGAGCAGATACGCAGTATTTT. Translated: CASSAAQPGADTQYF.

The J gene is TRBJ1-1, the V gene TRBV19; 9 nucleotides line up with TRBD1. The V gene end was trimmed by 4 bases and the J gene end by 4 bases; junction bases not matched to a gene: 4. CDR3 length equals 14 residues. Germline CDR1 LNHDA, CDR2 SQIVND (reference sequence). DNA for the CDR3: TGTGCCAGTAGTACCAGACAGGGGGGCACTGAAGCTTTCTTT. Its protein product is CASSTRQGGTEAFF.

The chain uses TRBV6-1 and TRBJ1-2; 10 nucleotides agree with TRBD1. CDR1 MNHNS and CDR2 SASEGT come from the germline V gene. Trimming took 1 base from V and 1 from J; bases not matched to a gene: 0. CDR3 length: 15 amino acids. The CDR3 DNA is TGTGCCAGCAGTGAAGGGACAGGGGGTAACTATGGCTACACCTTC. Translation gives CASSEGTGGNYGYTF.

Turning to this clone: The identical CDR3 is also encoded by other nucleotide sequences in the sample. This chain links TRBV5-6 with TRBJ2-7; 8 nucleotides agree with TRBD1. The trim removed 4 bases at V and 1 base at J, leaving 4 bases unmatched. The CDR3 is made up of 14 amino acids. Germline assignment: CDR1 SGHDT and CDR2 YYEEEE. The CDR3 DNA is TGTGCCAGCAGCCCTGGACAGGGTTCCTACGAGCAGTACTTC. Amino acids: CASSPGQGSYEQYF. Drawing the rest from reference TRBV5-6 and TRBJ2-7, the complete variable domain is DAGVTQSPTHLIKTRGQQVTLRCSPKSGHDTVSWYQQALGQGPQFIFQYYEEEERQRGNFPDRFSGHQFPNYSSELNVNALLLGDSALYLCASSPGQGSYEQYFGPGTRLTVT.

This chain uses TRBV7-9 with TRBJ2-5, with a possible D match to TRBD2 (5 bases). This CDR3 has 16 residues. The germline CDR1 and CDR2 sequences are SEHNR and FQNEAQ (reference sequence). Trimming took 4 bases from V and 2 from J, leaving 17 bases between them. CDR3 sequence reads: CASSSPRELGQETQYF. The CDR3 DNA sequence: TGTGCCAGCAGCTCCCCTAGGGAGCTAGGGCAAGAGACCCAGTACTTC.

V gene TRBV29-1 combines with J gene TRBJ2-5; D is possibly TRBD2 (5 bases). This CDR3 spans 13 amino acids. Germline CDR1 and CDR2: SQVTM and ANQGSEA. V lost 6 bases and J 5 bases, leaving 16 bases between the germline ends. This CDR3 is CSVRESPWETQYF. The CDR3 bases are TGCAGCGTCCGGGAATCACCTTGGGAGACCCAGTACTTC.

Comments on this clone: The junction shows a germline mismatch at one end, possibly a read error. This sequence joins TRBV6-6 and TRBJ1-1; TRBD1 aligns across 9 bases. The CDR3 extends over 14 amino acids. Germline V lookup: CDR1 MNHNY, CDR2 SVGAGI (reference sequence). This CDR3 reads CASSYGVRDREPTF. DNA for the CDR3: TGTGCCAGCAGTTACGGGGTAAGGGACAGGGAGCCTACCTTT.